This TCR beta chain is from a study of T cells in Graves' hyperthyroidism and ophthalmopathy. Findings and caveats of the study: Most thyroid clonotypes expanded above 0.001 were also detected in blood. By a 13 V-J model, ophthalmopathy was set apart from stable hyperthyroidism.

Ten or more counts support this clonotype. As yet, its antigen is unknown. RNA transcripts provided the source from which TCR beta CDR3 regions were amplified. The HTBI primer set drove a first-round RT-PCR of the TCR CDR3. TCRdb recomputed calls from the multiplex PCR reads with MiXCR, one row per CDR3 protein. Of some 340,000 distinct CDR3 sequences in the sample, approximately 13% are singletons; the top ten hold about a third. Ophthalmopathy cases met thresholds of Clinical Activity Score at least 3, NOSPECS grade at least 4 and duration under 3 months. The study excluded patients with uncontrolled infection, other autoimmune disease, pregnancy or lactation. The ends were cut back, 6 bases at V and 5 bases at J, with 22 bases in the middle. In germline, CDR1 is MNHNS, CDR2 SASEGT. CDR3 size: 16 residues.

The receptor comes from a woman aged 40 to 50 with Graves' ophthalmopathy. Sequencing was done on a sample of blood. This rearrangement joins TRBV6-1 to TRBJ1-1; D perhaps matches TRBD1 (5 bases). As DNA, the CDR3 is TGTGCCAGCAGCAAGACCTCGACGGGGGGGAAGACTGAAGCTTTCTTT. Its translation: CASSKTSTGGKTEAFF.